Listed here are 9 T cell receptor beta chains from one sample, sequenced in a study of T cell responses to AZD1222 COVID-19 vaccine. TCRdb keeps only in-frame clones here, not all; method: immunoSEQ multiplex PCR. The repertoire holds 120,000 or so clones, roughly nine tenths seen once, with 28% in the top ten. The sequencing here drew on peripheral blood, taken on day 0 of AZD1222 vaccination. Receptor source: an adult in good health.

This chain uses TRBV10-3 with TRBJ2-3, with D unclear. Trimming cost V 2 bases and J 2 bases, with 14 bases left between them. The germline V gene encodes CDR1 ENHRY and CDR2 SYGVKD. CDR3 length: 16 residues. CDR3 DNA: TGTGCCATCAGTGAGCCCGGCTTGGGTAACACAGATACGCAGTATTTT. Its protein is CAISEPGLGNTDTQYF.

CDR3 sequence reads: CASREEGRNSPLHF. The CDR3, as DNA: TGTGCCAGCAGGGAGGAGGGTAGGAATTCACCCCTCCACTTT. This chain uses TRBV6-5 with TRBJ1-6; D not resolved. Between the trimmed V and J ends, which lost 6 bases and 7 bases, there was a span of 13 bases. Germline CDR1 reads MNHEY; CDR2 reads SVGAGI. This CDR3 comprises 14 residues.

The CDR3 DNA is TGTGCCAGCAGCCAAGATTGGGGACTAGCGAACACAGATACGCAGTATTTT. This gives the protein CASSQDWGLANTDTQYF. V gene TRBV4-2 combines with J gene TRBJ2-3, with TRBD2 matching 10 bases. This CDR3 is built from 17 residues. Trimming took 0 bases from V and 2 from J; bases not matched to a gene: 5. Germline lookup yields CDR1 LGHNA and CDR2 YNFKEQ.

The genes are TRBV6-5 and TRBJ1-6; the match to TRBD1 covers 10 bases. CDR3 length equals 14 residues. Germline CDR1 and CDR2: MNHEY and SVGAGI. The ends lost 7 bases at V and 8 bases at J; junction bases unmatched: 5. The CDR3 nucleotides are TGTGCCAGCAACCCGGGACAGGGGTATTCACCCCTCCACTTT. This codes for CASNPGQGYSPLHF.

This sequence joins TRBV19 and TRBJ1-4; no clear D. Germline CDR1 is LNHDA and CDR2 is SQIVND (reference sequence). Trimming removed 7 bases at V and 3 bases at J, with 9 bases between. This CDR3 contains 13 residues. In DNA, the CDR3 is TGTGCCAGTATCGGGCCGTCTAATGAAAAACTGTTTTTT. It codes for CASIGPSNEKLFF.

Only a few counts were recorded for this clone. The J gene is TRBJ2-2, the V gene TRBV5-1, with TRBD2 matching over 8 bases. This CDR3 comprises 16 residues. Germline V gene data show CDR1 as SGHRS and CDR2 as YFSETQ. The ends lost 0 bases at V and 7 bases at J; junction bases unmatched: 8. The CDR3 is CASSLGAGGPGGELFF. The CDR3 DNA reads TGCGCCAGCAGCTTGGGGGCGGGAGGCCCCGGCGGGGAGCTGTTTTTT.

The V gene is TRBV9, the J gene TRBJ2-1; 14 nucleotides match TRBD2. The CDR3 has 17 residues. With V trimmed by 4 bases and J by 2 bases, 5 bases remained unmatched. Germline V gene lookup returns CDR1 SGDLS and CDR2 YYNGEE. CDR3 DNA: TGTGCCAGCAGCACGGGACTAGCGGGAGTCGCCTACAATGAGCAGTTCTTC. It is translated as CASSTGLAGVAYNEQFF.

The V and J genes are TRBV7-9 and TRBJ2-7; D assignment may be TRBD1 or TRBD2 (5 bases each). The V and J ends lost 6 bases and 7 bases respectively, with 13 bases between them. CDR3 length: 12 residues. Germline CDR1 reads SEHNR; CDR2 reads FQNEAQ (reference sequence). CDR3 nucleotide sequence: TGTGCCAGCAGGTTGGGGGATAGGGAGCAGTACTTC. This gives the protein CASRLGDREQYF. Based on the CDR3 plus reference TRBV7-9 and TRBJ2-7, the full variable domain is DTGVSQNPRHKITKRGQNVTFRCDPISEHNRLYWYRQTLGQGPEFLTYFQNEAQLEKSRLLSDRFSAERPKGSFSTLEIQRTEQGDSAMYLCASRLGDREQYFGPGTRLTVT.

The V gene is TRBV2, the J gene TRBJ2-5; the match to TRBD1 covers 8 bases. V shed 4 bases, J shed 5 bases, and the junction held 9 bases outside the gene matches. Germline-derived CDR1 and CDR2 are SNHLY and FYNNEI. This CDR3 has 15 residues. CDR3 sequence reads: CASSARGHSMETQYF. The CDR3 nucleotides read TGTGCCAGCAGTGCCAGGGGGCATAGTATGGAGACCCAGTACTTC.